One sample yielded the 29 T cell receptor beta chains listed below, sequenced in a study of response to subunit inactivated influenza vaccine. TCRdb fed the RT-PCR reads into MiXCR, producing one record per CDR3 protein. Among approximately 520,000 distinct CDR3 sequences, around 25% were seen once, and the ten largest hold less than 2.5%. Source: CD4+ T cells sorted from PBMCs, taken less than 6 days after vaccination. These receptors came from a man aged 50 to 60 who received an inactivated influenza vaccine.

This clonotype has ten or more counts. V usage is TRBV20-1 and J usage is TRBJ2-1; D is undetermined. The V gene lost 4 bases and the J gene lost 5 bases, with 3 bases spanning the gap. The CDR3 sequence is 10 residues long. Germline values: CDR1 DFQATT, CDR2 SNEGSKA (reference sequence). The CDR3 DNA follows: TGCAGTGCTACGGACAATGAGCAGTTCTTC. Amino acids: CSATDNEQFF.

The rearrangement joins TRBV20-1 to TRBJ1-6; D may be TRBD1 (6 bases). Per the germline V gene, CDR1 is DFQATT and CDR2 is SNEGSKA (reference sequence). CDR3 length equals 13 residues. With 3 bases removed from V and 7 bases from J, the gap between germline ends came to 10 bases. CDR3 in DNA: TGCAGTGCTAGTGCGGGGACAAATTCACCCCTCCACTTT. Protein product: CSASAGTNSPLHF.

The rearrangement links TRBV6-2 or TRBV6-3 to TRBJ2-1; perhaps TRBD2 as D (5 bases). The length of the CDR3 is 11 residues. Trimming removed 6 bases at V and 8 bases at J, with 8 bases between. Germline V gene sequence: CDR1 MNHEY, CDR2 SVGEGT. The CDR3 here is CASRLEDEQFF. The CDR3 region has the DNA TGTGCCAGCAGACTAGAGGATGAGCAGTTCTTC.

This clonotype was picked up a small number of times. The chain joins TRBV5-1 to TRBJ2-7, with no clear D. The germline V gene has CDR1 SGHRS and CDR2 YFSETQ. The ends were cut back, 0 bases at V and 2 bases at J, with 12 bases in the middle. The CDR3 is 15 amino acids. The CDR3 spells CASSLERPGPYEQYF. CDR3 sequence (DNA): TGCGCCAGCAGCTTGGAACGGCCGGGCCCCTACGAGCAGTACTTC.

This clonotype was seen a few times. The chain recombines TRBV7-9 with TRBJ1-5; D not resolved. Trimming left V 1 base short and J 3 bases short, with 7 bases between. Germline V gene lookup returns CDR1 SEHNR and CDR2 FQNEAQ (reference sequence). The CDR3 extends over 14 amino acids. The CDR3 is CASSLDGDNQPQHF. Here the CDR3 DNA reads TGTGCCAGCAGCTTAGACGGGGACAATCAGCCCCAGCATTTT.

The V and J genes are TRBV11-1 and TRBJ2-3, with TRBD2 matching 10 bases. The CDR3 runs 18 residues. Germline CDR1 reads SGHAT; CDR2 reads FQDESV (reference sequence). The V and J ends lost 0 bases and 0 bases, in that order; junction bases with no gene match: 6. The CDR3 DNA follows: TGTGCCAGCAGCTTAGCGACGGGACTAGCGTACAGCACAGATACGCAGTATTTT. It encodes CASSLATGLAYSTDTQYF.

CDR3 sequence reads: CSARRDRGYEQYF. The CDR3 DNA reads TGCAGTGCTAGAAGGGACAGGGGCTACGAGCAGTACTTC. This chain connects TRBV20-1 to TRBJ2-7; the match to TRBD1 covers 10 bases. This CDR3 is built from 13 residues. Unmatched junction bases numbered 1, after V lost 2 bases and J lost 3 bases. The germline V gene has CDR1 DFQATT and CDR2 SNEGSKA (reference sequence).

This clonotype has only a few counts. V gene TRBV20-1 combines with J gene TRBJ1-5; weak D call: TRBD1 (6 bases). The V gene lost 4 bases and the J gene lost 3 bases, with 13 bases spanning the gap. CDR3 length: 14 amino acids. Germline loops: CDR1 DFQATT, CDR2 SNEGSKA (reference sequence). In nucleotides, the CDR3 is TGCAGTGCTACTCGGACAGCTTACAATCAGCCCCAGCATTTT. Protein product: CSATRTAYNQPQHF.

This clonotype was picked up a small number of times. The rearrangement joins TRBV4-3 to TRBJ2-4; TRBD2 agrees at 10 bases. The germline gives CDR1 LGHNA, CDR2 YSLEER. V trimming: 0 bases; J trimming: 1 base; junction bases outside the gene matches: 6. CDR3 length: 18 amino acids. CDR3 DNA: TGCGCCAGCAGCCAAGATCACCTAGCGGGAGCGGCCAAAAACATTCAGTACTTC. Its protein product is CASSQDHLAGAAKNIQYF.

The CDR3 sequence: CASMVGPGNTIYF. In nucleotides, the CDR3 is TGTGCCAGTATGGTGGGACCTGGAAACACCATATATTTT. The rearrangement uses TRBV19 and TRBJ1-3; perhaps TRBD1 as D (5 bases). There are 13 residues in the CDR3. Germline V gene data show CDR1 as LNHDA and CDR2 as SQIVND (reference sequence). The germline V and J ends were trimmed by 7 bases and 2 bases, with 9 bases remaining between them.

The table lists this clonotype with a few counts. The J gene is TRBJ2-7, the V gene TRBV29-1, with D possibly called TRBD1 or TRBD2 (6 bases each). The CDR3 totals 13 residues. Trimming stripped 5 bases from V and 3 bases from J, with 14 bases between. From germline, CDR1 is SQVTM and CDR2 ANQGSEA. CDR3 coding DNA: TGCAGCGTTCAGTGGGGGGCACACTACGAGCAGTACTTC. This codes for CSVQWGAHYEQYF.

This clonotype was picked up a small number of times. The rearrangement joins TRBV10-3 to TRBJ1-1; 10 bases are shared with TRBD1. With 8 bases clipped from V and 13 bases from J, the junction kept 13 bases outside the gene matches. This CDR3 region has 13 residues. The germline CDR1 and CDR2 sequences are ENHRY and SYGVKD. The CDR3 protein is CAIATARDRGHFF. DNA for the CDR3: TGTGCCATCGCAACGGCCCGGGACAGGGGACATTTCTTT.

The chain is built from TRBV5-1 and TRBJ2-6; the D is unclear. CDR3 length: 14 amino acids. Per germline, CDR1 SGHRS and CDR2 YFSETQ. The ends were cut back, 0 bases at V and 4 bases at J, with 5 bases in the middle. The CDR3, as DNA: TGCGCCAGCAGCTTGGAGGCCGGGGCCAACGTCCTGACTTTC. Residues: CASSLEAGANVLTF.

This clonotype was observed many times. The gene calls are TRBV7-9 and TRBJ1-5, with D unclear. Trimming took 3 bases from V and 1 from J, leaving 1 base between them. The germline V gene encodes CDR1 SEHNR and CDR2 FQNEAQ (reference sequence). The CDR3 has 12 amino acids. The CDR3 DNA reads TGTGCCAGCAGCTTGAGCAATCAGCCCCAGCATTTT. Translated, it gives CASSLSNQPQHF.

The chain uses TRBV12-3 or TRBV12-4 and TRBJ2-3; no firm D call. V lost 1 base and J 4 bases, leaving 15 bases between the germline ends. The CDR3 runs 16 residues. The CDR3 DNA sequence: TGTGCCAGCAGTTTAGGGTCTAATCTGCACGCAGATACGCAGTATTTT. Protein sequence: CASSLGSNLHADTQYF.

The V and J genes are TRBV12-5 and TRBJ2-1; possible D gene TRBD2, 5 bases. The CDR3 extends over 14 amino acids. Trimming pared 7 bases from V and 4 bases from J, leaving 14 bases between. Per the germline V gene, CDR1 is LGHNT and CDR2 is FRNRAP. CDR3 amino acids: CASVGGQGYNEQFF. Here the CDR3 DNA reads TGTGCTAGTGTTGGCGGGCAAGGATACAATGAGCAGTTCTTC. The entire variable domain, with the rest obtained from reference TRBV12-5 and TRBJ2-1, is as follows: DARVTQTPRHKVTEMGQEVTMRCQPILGHNTVFWYRQTMMQGLELLAYFRNRAPLDDSGMPKDRFSAEMPDATLATLKIQPSEPRDSAVYFCASVGGQGYNEQFFGPGTRLTVL.

The chain recombines TRBV4-1 with TRBJ1-4; D call uncertain. The germline V and J ends were trimmed by 4 bases and 5 bases, with 14 bases remaining between them. Germline V CDR1 and CDR2: MGHRA, YSYEKL. The CDR3 loop spans 15 amino acids. Here the CDR3 reads CASSRAPETNEKLFF. The CDR3 nucleotides are TGCGCCAGCAGCCGTGCTCCGGAAACGAATGAAAAACTGTTTTTT.

V gene TRBV4-3 combines with J gene TRBJ2-6; D ambiguous. The germline V gene encodes CDR1 LGHNA and CDR2 YSLEER. V lost 1 base to trimming and J lost 2 bases, with 9 bases between them. The CDR3 sequence is 16 residues long. CDR3 region: CASSQVTSTGANVLTF. The CDR3 bases are TGCGCCAGCAGCCAAGTCACAAGTACTGGGGCCAACGTCCTGACTTTC.

This clonotype was detected a few times. This rearrangement joins TRBV5-6 to TRBJ1-6; D gene unclear. Looked up from germline, CDR1 is SGHDT and CDR2 is YYEEEE. The CDR3 spans 14 residues. The V and J ends lost 2 bases and 7 bases respectively, with 10 bases between them. The chain's CDR3 is CASSLPAWNSPLHF. As DNA, the CDR3 is TGTGCCAGCAGCTTACCGGCGTGGAATTCACCCCTCCACTTT. Looking up the rest from reference TRBV5-6 and TRBJ1-6 gives the full variable domain: DAGVTQSPTHLIKTRGQQVTLRCSPKSGHDTVSWYQQALGQGPQFIFQYYEEEERQRGNFPDRFSGHQFPNYSSELNVNALLLGDSALYLCASSLPAWNSPLHFGNGTRLTVT.

This chain joins TRBV7-2 and TRBJ2-1; TRBD2 aligns across 7 bases. V lost 5 bases, J lost 2 bases, and 9 bases stayed unmatched. The germline CDR1 and CDR2 sequences are SGHTA and FQGNSA. This CDR3 contains 16 residues. Here the CDR3 reads CASSESSGATYNEQFF. The CDR3 bases are TGTGCCAGCAGCGAATCTAGCGGAGCAACCTACAATGAGCAGTTCTTC. Full variable domain (missing parts from reference TRBV7-2 and TRBJ2-1): GAGVSQSPSNKVTEKGKDVELRCDPISGHTALYWYRQSLGQGLEFLIYFQGNSAPDKSGLPSDRFSAERTGGSVSTLTIQRTQQEDSAVYLCASSESSGATYNEQFFGPGTRLTVL.

The rearrangement joins TRBV24-1 to TRBJ2-1; TRBD2 is a possible D gene (6 bases). Trimming cost V 2 bases and J 0 bases, with 13 bases left between them. This CDR3 is built from 17 residues. Per germline, CDR1 KGHDR and CDR2 SFDVKD. The CDR3 nucleotides read TGTGCCACCAGTGATTCCGGGGGAAAGGGCTCCTACAATGAGCAGTTCTTC. It yields the protein CATSDSGGKGSYNEQFF.

In nucleotides, the CDR3 is TGCAGTGCTAGAGTAACGGCGGAAGAGACCCAGTACTTC. Its protein product is CSARVTAEETQYF. The J gene is TRBJ2-5, the V gene TRBV20-1; D unclear. The germline gives CDR1 DFQATT, CDR2 SNEGSKA (reference sequence). The V gene lost 1 base and the J gene lost 3 bases, with 9 bases spanning the gap. This CDR3 contains 13 residues.

V gene TRBV11-2 combines with J gene TRBJ2-6, with a weak D call TRBD1 (7 bases). This CDR3 contains 18 residues. Between the trimmed V and J ends, which lost 3 bases and 0 bases, there was a span of 15 bases. The germline V gene encodes CDR1 SGHAT and CDR2 FQNNGV. The CDR3 DNA reads TGTGCCAGCAGCTTTCGCCAGGGGGGTCTCTCTGGGGCCAACGTCCTGACTTTC. Protein sequence: CASSFRQGGLSGANVLTF.

The chain employs TRBV7-9 and TRBJ2-7; D remains ambiguous. V lost 5 bases to trimming and J lost 3 bases, with 8 bases between them. This CDR3 is 12 amino acids long. Germline V gene data show CDR1 as SEHNR and CDR2 as FQNEAQ (reference sequence). Here the CDR3 DNA reads TGTGCCAGCAGCGAGGCCCACTACGAGCAGTACTTC. Translation: CASSEAHYEQYF.

This chain links TRBV7-2 with TRBJ2-7, with 9 bases aligning to TRBD1. V gave up 3 bases and J gave up 2 bases; unmatched junction bases: 8. Germline V CDR1 and CDR2: SGHTA, FQGNSA. This CDR3 spans 16 amino acids. In DNA, the CDR3 is TGTGCCAGCAGCTTTTTCCAACGACAGGGGGCCTACGAGCAGTACTTC. It translates to CASSFFQRQGAYEQYF.

This rearrangement joins TRBV29-1 to TRBJ1-2; 7 positions agree with TRBD1. Trimming at V came to 7 bases and at J to 8 bases, leaving 10 bases not matched to a gene. The CDR3 is 12 residues long. CDR1 is SQVTM and CDR2 is ANQGSEA in the germline V gene. CDR3 nucleotide sequence: TGCAGCGCTAACAGGGGCCGATGGGGCTACACCTTC. This translates into CSANRGRWGYTF.

This clonotype was seen only once. V gene TRBV4-2 combines with J gene TRBJ2-1; 11 positions match TRBD2. The CDR3 contains 18 residues. The germline V gene encodes CDR1 LGHNA and CDR2 YNFKEQ. V was clipped by 0 bases and J by 4 bases; unmatched bases: 8. The CDR3 DNA follows: TGTGCCAGCAGCCAAGAGCTAGCGGGGGGCCGTGGGTACAATGAGCAGTTCTTC. Translation: CASSQELAGGRGYNEQFF.

The chain links TRBV9 to TRBJ1-2; 8 bases line up with TRBD1. Germline V gene data show CDR1 as SGDLS and CDR2 as YYNGEE. The CDR3 has 15 amino acids. Trimming took 0 bases from V and 8 from J; bases not matched to a gene: 9. CDR3 sequence reads: CASSVATGTGYGYTF. The DNA of the CDR3 is TGTGCCAGCAGCGTAGCTACCGGGACAGGCTACGGCTACACCTTC.

This clonotype has only a few counts. The rearrangement uses TRBV20-1 and TRBJ2-1, with 13 positions matching TRBD2. Germline V CDR1 and CDR2: DFQATT, SNEGSKA (reference sequence). The CDR3 covers 15 residues. J gave up 9 bases and V 6 bases, and 11 bases lay outside the gene matches. CDR3 sequence reads: CSAAVTSGGAAEQFF. The CDR3 region has the DNA TGCAGTGCCGCCGTTACTAGCGGGGGGGCCGCTGAGCAGTTCTTC.